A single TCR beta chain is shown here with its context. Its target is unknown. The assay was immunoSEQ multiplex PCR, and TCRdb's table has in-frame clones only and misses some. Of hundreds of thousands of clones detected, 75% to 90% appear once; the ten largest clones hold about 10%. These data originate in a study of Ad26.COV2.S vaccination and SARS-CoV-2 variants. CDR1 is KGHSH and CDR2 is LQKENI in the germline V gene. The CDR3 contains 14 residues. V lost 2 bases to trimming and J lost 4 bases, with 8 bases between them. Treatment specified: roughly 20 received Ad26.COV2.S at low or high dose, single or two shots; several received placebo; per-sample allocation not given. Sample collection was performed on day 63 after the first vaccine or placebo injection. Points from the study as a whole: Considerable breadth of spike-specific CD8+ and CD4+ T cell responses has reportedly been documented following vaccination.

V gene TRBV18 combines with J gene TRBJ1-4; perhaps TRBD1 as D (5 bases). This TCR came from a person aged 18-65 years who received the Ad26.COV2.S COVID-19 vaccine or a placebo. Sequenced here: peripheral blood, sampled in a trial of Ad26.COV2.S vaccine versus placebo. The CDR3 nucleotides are TGTGCCAGCTCACCAGGGGGAGGTAATGAAAAACTGTTTTTT. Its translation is CASSPGGGNEKLFF.